Presented here are 20 T cell receptor beta chains from one specimen sequenced in a study of cytomegalovirus exposure and HLA in healthy donors. The PCR was carried out with 60 Vbeta primers and 13 Jbeta primers. Assay used: immunoSEQ multiplex PCR; TCRdb lists only in-frame clones, some missing. The data contain under 70,000 clones, around four fifths of them singletons. The sequenced sample was PBMCs. The receptors shown here come from a male donor in good health and CMV-seropositive.

V and J are TRBV15 and TRBJ2-4; D unclear. Germline loops: CDR1 LNHNV, CDR2 YYDKDF (reference sequence). The CDR3 totals 16 residues. Trimming took 6 bases from V and 0 from J, leaving 15 bases between them. In DNA form, the CDR3 reads TGTGCCACCAGTACAAACAGATTTACAGCCAAAAACATTCAGTACTTC. Translation: CATSTNRFTAKNIQYF. Combining the CDR3 with reference TRBV15 and TRBJ2-4 gives the whole variable domain DAMVIQNPRYQVTQFGKPVTLSCSQTLNHNVMYWYQQKSSQAPKLLFHYYDKDFNNEADTPDNFQSRRPNTSFCFLDIRSPGLGDTAMYLCATSTNRFTAKNIQYFGAGTRLSVL.

V usage is TRBV19 and J usage is TRBJ2-7; weak D call: TRBD1 (5 bases). The CDR3 totals 14 residues. V was cut by 3 bases and J by 2 bases, with 11 bases left in between. Germline CDR1 LNHDA, CDR2 SQIVND (reference sequence). The CDR3 region has the DNA TGTGCCAGTAGTATGGACACGAGAGCCTACGAGCAGTACTTC. Protein product: CASSMDTRAYEQYF.

This clone has a handful of counts. V is TRBV10-3 and J is TRBJ2-7, with TRBD1 matching 8 bases. V shed 4 bases and J 4 bases; nucleotides not matched to a gene: 9. CDR3 length: 15 residues. Looked up from germline, CDR1 is ENHRY and CDR2 is SYGVKD. The CDR3 here is CAISVRGTGSYEQYF. The DNA of the CDR3 is TGTGCCATCAGTGTTCGAGGGACAGGCTCATACGAGCAGTACTTC.

This chain uses TRBV19 with TRBJ1-5; the D is unclear. Germline CDR1 is LNHDA and CDR2 is SQIVND (reference sequence). CDR3 length equals 13 residues. V dropped 3 bases and J dropped 3 bases, with 6 bases sitting between them. In DNA form, the CDR3 reads TGTGCCAGTAGTATTCCCTACAATCAGCCCCAGCATTTT. Translated: CASSIPYNQPQHF.

The genes are TRBV30 and TRBJ2-1, with 7 bases lining up with TRBD2. Germline trimming cut 0 bases from V and 0 bases from J; bases unmatched to any gene: 5. The CDR3 has 16 residues. From germline, CDR1 is GTSNPN and CDR2 SVGIG (reference sequence). CDR3 coding DNA: TGTGCCTGGAGTGTACTCGGGGGGAGCTCCTACAATGAGCAGTTCTTC. Residues: CAWSVLGGSSYNEQFF.

This clone was seen once. The V gene is TRBV30, the J gene TRBJ1-1; D might be TRBD1 (6 bases). The CDR3 has 13 residues. Germline CDR1 reads GTSNPN; CDR2 reads SVGIG (reference sequence). The V gene lost 4 bases and the J gene lost 1 base, with 10 bases spanning the gap. The CDR3: CAWTLTGNTEAFF. The CDR3 coding sequence is TGTGCCTGGACCTTGACAGGGAACACTGAAGCTTTCTTT.

This chain uses TRBV2 with TRBJ2-5; D perhaps matches TRBD1 (5 bases). V was pared by 7 bases and J by 3 bases, with 18 bases between. This CDR3 comprises 15 residues. Germline V lookup: CDR1 SNHLY, CDR2 FYNNEI. The CDR3 DNA is TGTGCCAGCACCCTATTGGGGCAGGGAAAAGAGACCCAGTACTTC. The encoded protein is CASTLLGQGKETQYF.

This rearrangement joins TRBV6-1 to TRBJ1-4; tentative D call: TRBD1 (5 bases). The ends were cut back, 7 bases at V and 3 bases at J, with 12 bases in the middle. There are 14 residues in the CDR3. The V gene's germline CDR1 is MNHNS and CDR2 SASEGT. CDR3 in DNA: TGTGCCAGCACCCAGGGTCCAGCTAATGAAAAACTGTTTTTT. This gives the protein CASTQGPANEKLFF.

This chain connects TRBV19 to TRBJ2-2; possible D gene TRBD2, 7 bases. Germline CDR1 and CDR2: LNHDA and SQIVND (reference sequence). CDR3 size: 15 residues. V was pared by 3 bases and J by 7 bases, with 15 bases between. The chain's CDR3 is CASSIHRGGGGELFF. The CDR3 DNA reads TGTGCCAGTAGTATCCACAGAGGGGGGGGCGGGGAGCTGTTTTTT.

The rearrangement links TRBV5-6 to TRBJ2-7; D gene ambiguous. The V and J ends lost 2 bases and 6 bases respectively, with 6 bases between them. There are 11 residues in the CDR3. CDR1 is SGHDT, CDR2 YYEEEE, per germline. CDR3 nucleotides: TGTGCCAGCAGCTTTGGCCCCGAGCAGTACTTC. It codes for CASSFGPEQYF.

The chain recombines TRBV4-3 with TRBJ2-5; a possible D gene is TRBD2 (6 bases). Germline V CDR1 and CDR2: LGHNA, YSLEER. The CDR3 spans 15 residues. Trimming removed 4 bases at V and 5 bases at J, with 17 bases between. The CDR3 DNA reads TGCGCCAGCAGCCCGACATCCGGGGGTGGGGAGACCCAGTACTTC. Translated: CASSPTSGGGETQYF.

V is TRBV5-1 and J is TRBJ1-4; the D gene is possibly TRBD1 (5 bases). Germline lookup yields CDR1 SGHRS and CDR2 YFSETQ. The length of the CDR3 is 14 residues. V shed 0 bases and J shed 6 bases, with 9 bases lying between them. CDR3 DNA sequence: TGCGCCAGCAGCTTGGGGAGGGGTGATGAAAAACTGTTTTTT. It is translated as CASSLGRGDEKLFF.

This clone was seen a few times. The J gene is TRBJ2-3, the V gene TRBV29-1, with D unclear. The CDR3 runs to 11 residues. Germline V gene lookup returns CDR1 SQVTM and CDR2 ANQGSEA. Trimming left V 7 bases short and J 6 bases short, with 11 bases between. The CDR3 DNA reads TGCAGCGCACACTCCGGGGATACGCAGTATTTT. It codes for CSAHSGDTQYF.

The chain joins TRBV29-1 to TRBJ1-2; the match to TRBD1 covers 8 bases. Per germline, CDR1 SQVTM and CDR2 ANQGSEA. This CDR3 region has 13 residues. The V segment lost 1 base and the J segment 8 bases; nucleotides outside the gene matches: 6. CDR3: CSVEGQGLGGYTF. The CDR3 DNA follows: TGCAGCGTTGAAGGACAGGGGTTAGGAGGCTACACCTTC.

The chain employs TRBV27 and TRBJ2-1; tentative D call: TRBD2 (6 bases). The CDR3 is 15 residues long. Between the trimmed V and J ends, which lost 2 bases and 9 bases, there was a span of 17 bases. The germline V gene encodes CDR1 MNHEY and CDR2 SMNVEV (reference sequence). CDR3 loop: CASSLRFSGDGEQFF. The CDR3 DNA follows: TGTGCCAGCAGTTTACGTTTTTCGGGGGATGGTGAGCAGTTCTTC.

The chain employs TRBV5-1 and TRBJ1-4, with TRBD1 identical over 8 bases. This CDR3 region has 14 residues. V trimming: 4 bases; J trimming: 5 bases; junction bases outside the gene matches: 4. CDR1 and CDR2 from the germline V gene are SGHRS and YFSETQ. The CDR3 bases are TGCGCCAGCAGCCCGAGACAGGGGAATGAAAAACTGTTTTTT. Translation: CASSPRQGNEKLFF.

The chain combines TRBV7-6 with TRBJ2-5; D unclear. Germline assignment: CDR1 SGHVS and CDR2 FNYEAQ. The germline V and J ends were trimmed by 5 bases and 3 bases, with 10 bases remaining between them. CDR3 size: 13 residues. Here the CDR3 reads CASSLIVKETQYF. CDR3 nucleotides: TGTGCCAGCAGCCTCATAGTTAAAGAGACCCAGTACTTC.

This chain joins TRBV28 and TRBJ1-5, with TRBD1 matching 12 bases. This CDR3 is 16 amino acids long. Trimming took 5 bases from V and 3 from J; bases not matched to a gene: 5. Germline loops: CDR1 MDHEN, CDR2 SYDVKM. CDR3 DNA: TGTGCCAGCAGTCACGGGACAGGGGGCTTCAATCAGCCCCAGCATTTT. It encodes CASSHGTGGFNQPQHF.

The V gene is TRBV29-1, the J gene TRBJ1-2; the D gene is possibly TRBD1 (6 bases). This CDR3 has 12 amino acids. The germline V and J ends were trimmed by 4 bases and 2 bases, with 8 bases remaining between them. Per the germline V gene, CDR1 is SQVTM and CDR2 is ANQGSEA. The DNA of the CDR3 is TGCAGCGTTGGGGACAACAACTATGGCTACACCTTC. Protein product: CSVGDNNYGYTF.

The genes are TRBV4-3 and TRBJ2-6, with D unclear. V lost 2 bases and J 0 bases, leaving 5 bases between the germline ends. The CDR3 extends over 15 amino acids. The V gene's germline CDR1 is LGHNA and CDR2 YSLEER. Here the CDR3 DNA reads TGCGCCAGCAGCCAATATTACTCTGGGGCCAACGTCCTGACTTTC. This codes for CASSQYYSGANVLTF.